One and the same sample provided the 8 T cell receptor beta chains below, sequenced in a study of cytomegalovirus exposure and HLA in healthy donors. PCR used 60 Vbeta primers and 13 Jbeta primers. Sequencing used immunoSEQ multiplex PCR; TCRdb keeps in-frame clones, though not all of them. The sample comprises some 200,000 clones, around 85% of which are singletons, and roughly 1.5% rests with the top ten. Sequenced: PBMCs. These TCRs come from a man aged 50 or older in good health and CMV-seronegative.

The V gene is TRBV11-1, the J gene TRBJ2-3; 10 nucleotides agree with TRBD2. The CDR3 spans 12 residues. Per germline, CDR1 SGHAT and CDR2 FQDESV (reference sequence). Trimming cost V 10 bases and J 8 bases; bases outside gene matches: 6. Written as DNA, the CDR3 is TGTGCCAAGCGGGAGGGTCTGGGTACGCAGTATTTT. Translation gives CAKREGLGTQYF. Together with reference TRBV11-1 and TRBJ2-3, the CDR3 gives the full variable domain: EAEVAQSPRYKITEKSQAVAFWCDPISGHATLYWYRQILGQGPELLVQFQDESVVDDSQLPKDRFSAERLKGVDSTLKIQPAELGDSAMYLCAKREGLGTQYFGPGTRLTVL.

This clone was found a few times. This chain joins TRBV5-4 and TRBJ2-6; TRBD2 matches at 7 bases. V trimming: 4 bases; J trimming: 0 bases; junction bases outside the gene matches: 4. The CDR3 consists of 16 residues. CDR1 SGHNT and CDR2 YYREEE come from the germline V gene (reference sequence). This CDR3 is CASSPGGSSGANVLTF. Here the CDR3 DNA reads TGTGCCAGCAGCCCGGGAGGAAGCTCTGGGGCCAACGTCCTGACTTTC.

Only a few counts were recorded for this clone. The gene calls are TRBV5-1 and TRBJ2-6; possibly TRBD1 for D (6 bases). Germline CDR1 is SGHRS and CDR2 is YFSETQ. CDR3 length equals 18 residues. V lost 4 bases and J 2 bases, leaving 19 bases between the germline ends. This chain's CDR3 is CASSRSGGTTAGANVLTF. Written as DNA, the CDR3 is TGCGCCAGCAGCAGGAGTGGGGGCACAACGGCTGGGGCCAACGTCCTGACTTTC.

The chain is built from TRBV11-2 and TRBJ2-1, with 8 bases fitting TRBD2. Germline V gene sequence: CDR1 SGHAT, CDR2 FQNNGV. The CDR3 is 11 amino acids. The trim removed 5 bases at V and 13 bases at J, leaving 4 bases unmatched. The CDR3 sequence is CASSQGTSQFF. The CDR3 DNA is TGTGCCAGCAGCCAGGGGACTAGTCAGTTCTTC. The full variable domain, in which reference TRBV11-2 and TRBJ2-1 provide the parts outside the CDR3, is EAGVAQSPRYKIIEKRQSVAFWCNPISGHATLYWYQQILGQGPKLLIQFQNNGVVDDSQLPKDRFSAERLKGVDSTLKIQPAKLEDSAVYLCASSQGTSQFFGPGTRLTVL.

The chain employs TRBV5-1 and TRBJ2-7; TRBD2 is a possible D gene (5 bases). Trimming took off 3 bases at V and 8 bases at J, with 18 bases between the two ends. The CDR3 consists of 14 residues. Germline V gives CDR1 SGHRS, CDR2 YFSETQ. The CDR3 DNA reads TGCGCCAGCAGCTCCCCAGCGGCGAGAGACCAGCAGTACTTC. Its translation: CASSSPAARDQQYF.

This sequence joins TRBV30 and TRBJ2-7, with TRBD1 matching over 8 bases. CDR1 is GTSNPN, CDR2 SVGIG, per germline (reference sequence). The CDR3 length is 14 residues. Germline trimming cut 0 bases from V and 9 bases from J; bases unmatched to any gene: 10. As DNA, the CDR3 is TGTGCCTGGAGTGTACCGGGACAGGTCGTAGGGCAGTACTTC. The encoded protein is CAWSVPGQVVGQYF.

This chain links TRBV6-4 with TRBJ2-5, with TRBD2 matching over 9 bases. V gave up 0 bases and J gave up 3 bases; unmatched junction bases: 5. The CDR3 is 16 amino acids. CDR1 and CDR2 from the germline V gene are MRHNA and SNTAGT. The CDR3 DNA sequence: TGTGCCAGCAGTGACTCGTCGGCTAGCGGGAAAGAGACCCAGTACTTC. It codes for CASSDSSASGKETQYF.

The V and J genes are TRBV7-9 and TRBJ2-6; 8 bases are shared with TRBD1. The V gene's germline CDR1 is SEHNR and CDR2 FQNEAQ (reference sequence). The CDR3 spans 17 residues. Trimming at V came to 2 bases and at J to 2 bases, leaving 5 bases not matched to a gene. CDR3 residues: CASSLTGTGAGANVLTF. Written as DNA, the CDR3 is TGTGCCAGCAGCTTAACCGGGACAGGTGCTGGGGCCAACGTCCTGACTTTC.